The rows below give T cell receptor beta chains drawn from one sample of a study of identical twins. TCRdb processed the 5' RACE reads anew with MiXCR; each CDR3 protein has one entry. The sample holds 1.5 million to 2 million distinct CDR3 sequences, about 31% seen once. What was sequenced was cord blood. All receptors come from a newborn girl in good health. CDR3s leave out the opening cysteine and the closing phenylalanine or tryptophan.

j_call v_call cdr3_aa
TRBJ2-3 TRBV24-1 ATSDFSDRGHDTQY
. TRBV5-1 ASSLASTNYYNEQY
TRBJ2-3 TRBV7-9 ASSFDNTQY
TRBJ1-4 TRBV20-1 SANIWRGTNEKLF
TRBJ1-2 TRBV20-1 SAPGHGYT
TRBJ2-5 TRBV7-9 ASSPPRPKWETQY
TRBJ2-2 TRBV5-1 ASREGPAANTGELF
TRBJ2-3 TRBV29-1 SVMPAPGGGTDTQY
TRBJ2-2 TRBV7-9 ASTKAENTGELF
TRBJ2-5 TRBV5-1 ASSLMETQY
TRBJ1-4 TRBV20-1 SARGRGPEKLF
TRBJ1-1 TRBV6-5 ASSYSKMKRTGAF
TRBJ1-1 TRBV3-1 ASSQDRYGEAF
TRBJ2-5 TRBV2 ASSAAREAPETQY
TRBJ2-1 TRBV2 ASSVGLAGGGNEQF
TRBJ2-3 TRBV25-1 ASSEYSDTQY
TRBJ2-7 TRBV9 ASSSRGKGTSGMYSIYEQY
TRBJ2-3 TRBV20-1 SARDSADPSTDTQY
TRBJ1-1 TRBV12-3/TRBV12-4 ASRFSGQGDPRADTEAF
TRBJ1-6 TRBV20-1 SARGGTGNNSPLH
. TRBV15 ATSRDLTSPTAEQY
TRBJ2-3 TRBV6-2/TRBV6-3 ASSWGDSNTDTQY
TRBJ2-7 TRBV27 ASSPGVLYEQY
TRBJ1-5 TRBV20-1 SARYGFQPQH
TRBJ2-5 TRBV24-1 ATSDLGLAGEGEQY
TRBJ2-1 TRBV6-2/TRBV6-3 ASSLTSVSYNEQF
TRBJ2-3 TRBV6-2/TRBV6-3 ASRRGSGPTDTQY
TRBJ2-5 TRBV2 ASGLTSGIIKETQY
TRBJ1-1 TRBV2 ASRRQGFYTEAF
TRBJ1-2 TRBV12-5 ASGLVMGQGADYGYT
TRBJ2-1 TRBV24-1 ATSDPRERGLDEQF
TRBJ2-3 TRBV13 ASSHKRGGGGDTQY
TRBJ2-1 TRBV4-1 ASSQTEAESSYNEQF
TRBJ2-7 TRBV12-3/TRBV12-4 ASRRGAFSYEQY
TRBJ1-1 TRBV6-5 ASSYGNRGNTEAF
TRBJ1-2 TRBV30 AWRGVDFYGYT
TRBJ1-6 TRBV13 ASSLVVSYNSPLH
TRBJ1-1 TRBV2 ASDYRVTEAF
TRBJ1-2 TRBV20-1 SARDSWDGYT
TRBJ2-3 TRBV2 ASIRASSTDTQY
TRBJ2-4 TRBV11-2 ASSWDRQNIQY
TRBJ1-2 TRBV14 ASSQDRPGSYT
TRBJ2-3 TRBV20-1 SAPAEGTDTQY
TRBJ2-7 TRBV7-9 ASSAPTLMGYNEQY
TRBJ2-2 TRBV12-3/TRBV12-4 ASSKYAWGTGELF
. TRBV20-1 SASSGTGDYEQY
TRBJ2-3 TRBV29-1 SVGRRLSTDTQY
TRBJ2-3 TRBV9 AGTAGGSTDTQY
TRBJ2-7 TRBV2 ASGASGLFPEQY
TRBJ2-4 TRBV5-1 ASSLGGPVGNIQY
TRBJ2-1 TRBV3-1 ASSHLAGGFGNEQF
TRBJ2-3 TRBV7-9 ASSGTGHTDTQY
TRBJ2-3 TRBV24-1 ATSDGGADTQY
TRBJ2-2 TRBV25-1 ASETSGSTGELF
TRBJ2-7 TRBV6-5 ASSDPGQVPHEQY